This TCR beta chain is drawn from a study of blood T cell repertoires in COVID-19. About the research overall: Specimens from acute and convalescent COVID-19 originated in the United States, Italy and Spain. The cDNA or gDNA used as material had been derived from T cells, B-cell-depleted T cells, or PBMCs.

Original processing methods: Amplification with reference gene primers provided the estimates of nucleated cell counts. Clones were sequenced by immunoSEQ multiplex PCR, and TCRdb holds only the in-frame ones, with some missing. V, J and clone size derive from that table, while D and trimming were established from the DNA sequence. The sample yields about 70,000 clones, 80% to 90% seen once. The CDR3 runs to 15 residues. Germline assignment: CDR1 LGHNA and CDR2 YNFKEQ. The V gene lost 0 bases and the J gene lost 6 bases, with 14 bases spanning the gap. Material: peripheral blood. The sequence was obtained from a woman aged 18-29 years with acute or convalescent COVID-19. The rearrangement uses TRBV4-2 and TRBJ2-5; no clear D gene. The CDR3: CASSQDSVNSKTQYF. As DNA, the CDR3 is TGTGCCAGCAGCCAAGATTCCGTGAACTCGAAGACCCAGTACTTC.